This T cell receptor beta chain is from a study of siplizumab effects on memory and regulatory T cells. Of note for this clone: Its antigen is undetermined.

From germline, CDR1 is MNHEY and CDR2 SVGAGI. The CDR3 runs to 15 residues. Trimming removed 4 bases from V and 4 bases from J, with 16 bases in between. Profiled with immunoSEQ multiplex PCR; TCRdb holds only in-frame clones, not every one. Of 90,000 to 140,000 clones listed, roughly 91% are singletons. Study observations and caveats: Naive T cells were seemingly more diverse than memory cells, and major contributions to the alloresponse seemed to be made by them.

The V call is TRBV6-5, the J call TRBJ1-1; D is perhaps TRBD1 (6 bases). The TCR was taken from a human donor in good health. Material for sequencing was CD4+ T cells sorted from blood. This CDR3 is CASSSRTVGSTEAFF. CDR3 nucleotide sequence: TGTGCCAGCAGTTCCCGGACAGTGGGTAGCACTGAAGCTTTCTTT.